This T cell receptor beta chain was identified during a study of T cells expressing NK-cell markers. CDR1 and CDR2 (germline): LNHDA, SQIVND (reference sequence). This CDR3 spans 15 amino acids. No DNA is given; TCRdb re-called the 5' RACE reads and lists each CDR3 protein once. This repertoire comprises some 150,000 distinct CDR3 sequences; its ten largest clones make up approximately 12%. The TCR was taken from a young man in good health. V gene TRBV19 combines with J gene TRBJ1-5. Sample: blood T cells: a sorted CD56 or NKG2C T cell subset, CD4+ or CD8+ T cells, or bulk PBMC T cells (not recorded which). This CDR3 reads CASSIQSGGNQPQHF.